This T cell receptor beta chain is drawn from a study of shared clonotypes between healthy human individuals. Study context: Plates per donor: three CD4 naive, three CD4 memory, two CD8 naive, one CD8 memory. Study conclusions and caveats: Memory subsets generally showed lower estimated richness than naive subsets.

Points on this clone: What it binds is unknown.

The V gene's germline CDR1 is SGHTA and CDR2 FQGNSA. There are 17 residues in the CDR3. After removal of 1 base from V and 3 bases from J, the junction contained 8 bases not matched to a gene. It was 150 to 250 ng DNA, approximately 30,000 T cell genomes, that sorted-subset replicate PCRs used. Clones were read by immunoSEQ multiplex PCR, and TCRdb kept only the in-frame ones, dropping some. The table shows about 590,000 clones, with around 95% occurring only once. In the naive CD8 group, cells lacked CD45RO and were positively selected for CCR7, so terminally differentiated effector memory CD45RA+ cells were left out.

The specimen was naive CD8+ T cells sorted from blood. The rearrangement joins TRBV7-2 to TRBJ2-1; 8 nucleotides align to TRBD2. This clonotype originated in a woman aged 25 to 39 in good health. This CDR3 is CASSLEWGLAGYNEQFF. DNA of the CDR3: TGTGCCAGCAGCTTAGAGTGGGGTCTAGCGGGCTACAATGAGCAGTTCTTC.